The clone carrying this T cell receptor (beta chain) was detected only a few times. Its target is not known. The data belong to a study of radiotherapy plus CTLA-4 blockade in lung cancer. About the research overall: Objective responses were seen in about a sixth of patients, disease control in more than 30%. Study outcomes and limitations: The authors reported that early blood T cell clone dynamics, with interferon-beta, best predicted response. The study found tumor-derived TCR clones expanded in blood after radiotherapy plus ipilimumab.

Treatment of patients with chemo-refractory metastatic non-small-cell lung cancer consisted of focal radiation plus CTLA-4 blockade with ipilimumab. The CDR3 sequence is 14 residues long. CDR1 is SEHNR, CDR2 FQNEAQ, per germline (reference sequence). Trimming shortened V by 5 bases and J by 6 bases, and 16 bases separated the two germline ends. Sequencing was performed with immunoSEQ multiplex PCR; in TCRdb, only in-frame clones are kept and a portion is missing. This table has about 73,000 clones, roughly 84% appearing once. Sample: peripheral blood, taken from a patient treated with radiotherapy plus ipilimumab. The rearrangement uses TRBV7-9 and TRBJ1-2; tentatively, D is TRBD1 (5 bases). The sequence derives from a human donor with non-small cell lung cancer that progressed on radiotherapy plus ipilimumab. The CDR3 DNA follows: TGTGCCAGCAGCCCAGACCGGGGACGGAATGGCTACACCTTC. Translation: CASSPDRGRNGYTF.